These 20 T cell receptor beta chains share one sample of origin, sequenced in a study of cytomegalovirus exposure and HLA in healthy donors. 60 Vbeta and 13 Jbeta primers were used in PCR. Produced via immunoSEQ multiplex PCR; TCRdb's table is partial and in-frame only. Of some 99,000 clones in the sample, roughly four fifths were seen once. The sample comprised PBMCs. Every receptor here comes from a female donor in good health and CMV-seronegative.

CDR3: CASSYRQGAEGYTF. CDR3 nucleotide sequence: TGTGCCAGCAGTTATCGGCAGGGGGCTGAAGGCTACACCTTC. The chain is built from TRBV6-6 and TRBJ1-2; 8 nucleotides match TRBD1. This CDR3 has 14 amino acids. Trimming removed 3 bases from V and 8 bases from J; junction bases left unmatched: 8. Germline CDR1 reads MNHNY; CDR2 reads SVGAGI (reference sequence).

V gene TRBV30 combines with J gene TRBJ1-1; D call uncertain. Trimming took off 3 bases at V and 5 bases at J, with 16 bases between the two ends. CDR3 length: 14 residues. Germline V gene data show CDR1 as GTSNPN and CDR2 as SVGIG (reference sequence). CDR3: CAWSSPETRTEAFF. The CDR3 region has the DNA TGTGCCTGGAGCTCTCCGGAGACTCGGACTGAAGCTTTCTTT.

The chain carries TRBV11-2 and TRBJ2-2; 7 nucleotides line up with TRBD2. This CDR3 is 17 amino acids long. CDR1 is SGHAT, CDR2 FQNNGV, per germline. V was clipped by 2 bases and J by 5 bases; unmatched bases: 11. The CDR3, as DNA: TGTGCCAGCAGCTTATTTTGGGGGAGGGCGGGTACCGGGGAGCTGTTTTTT. Translation gives CASSLFWGRAGTGELFF. The entire variable domain, with the rest obtained from reference TRBV11-2 and TRBJ2-2, is as follows: EAGVAQSPRYKIIEKRQSVAFWCNPISGHATLYWYQQILGQGPKLLIQFQNNGVVDDSQLPKDRFSAERLKGVDSTLKIQPAKLEDSAVYLCASSLFWGRAGTGELFFGEGSRLTVL.

The chain combines TRBV5-1 with TRBJ2-1; possible D gene TRBD2, 6 bases. Germline V gives CDR1 SGHRS, CDR2 YFSETQ. V was pared by 2 bases and J by 7 bases, with 19 bases between. This CDR3 is 16 amino acids long. CDR3 sequence (DNA): TGCGCCAGCAGCTTCCAGGTGGGGACTCCTGGGAATGAGCAGTTCTTC. Encoded protein: CASSFQVGTPGNEQFF.

CDR3 bases: TGTGCCAGCAGTCCTGTACAGGTCCCCTTCTCTGGGGCCAACGTCCTGACTTTC. The encoded protein is CASSPVQVPFSGANVLTF. This chain joins TRBV27 and TRBJ2-6; D possibly corresponds to TRBD1 (5 bases). V was shortened by 5 bases and J by 0 bases, with 17 bases between the two germline ends. The germline CDR1 and CDR2 sequences are MNHEY and SMNVEV (reference sequence). The CDR3 extends over 18 amino acids.

The genes are TRBV6-1 and TRBJ1-6; D gene uncertain. Germline V gives CDR1 MNHNS, CDR2 SASEGT. The CDR3 runs 15 residues. Trimming took off 7 bases at V and 3 bases at J, with 13 bases between the two ends. CDR3 in amino acids: CASTEDVSYNSPLHF. In DNA form, the CDR3 reads TGTGCCAGCACGGAGGACGTTAGCTATAATTCACCCCTCCACTTT.

This rearrangement joins TRBV7-2 to TRBJ2-1, with no clear D. The CDR3 runs 13 residues. V was clipped by 5 bases and J by 4 bases, with 9 bases between them. Germline CDR1 SGHTA, CDR2 FQGNSA. The CDR3 sequence is CASSPSSYNEQFF. The CDR3 bases are TGTGCCAGCAGCCCCTCTAGTTACAATGAGCAGTTCTTC. The full variable domain, rest sourced from reference TRBV7-2 and TRBJ2-1, is GAGVSQSPSNKVTEKGKDVELRCDPISGHTALYWYRQSLGQGLEFLIYFQGNSAPDKSGLPSDRFSAERTGGSVSTLTIQRTQQEDSAVYLCASSPSSYNEQFFGPGTRLTVL.

The genes are TRBV2 and TRBJ1-2, with TRBD1 matching 7 bases. The CDR3 has 14 residues. V trimming: 3 bases; J trimming: 3 bases; junction bases outside the gene matches: 4. Germline V gene lookup returns CDR1 SNHLY and CDR2 FYNNEI. CDR3 loop: CASSDYRGDYGYTF. In nucleotides, the CDR3 is TGTGCCAGCAGTGACTACAGGGGAGACTATGGCTACACCTTC.

On this clone: Mismatch with germline at one junction end may stem from a read error. The genes are TRBV7-9 and TRBJ1-6, with 7 bases that match TRBD1. This CDR3 comprises 16 residues. CDR1 and CDR2 (germline): SEHNR, FQNEAQ (reference sequence). CDR3 sequence: CSSSSFRGVYNSPLHF. The CDR3 DNA is TGTTCCAGCAGCTCGTTCAGGGGGGTTTATAATTCACCCCTCCACTTT.

V is TRBV30 and J is TRBJ1-2, with D unresolved. Deletions cut 2 bases from V and 8 bases from J, with 9 bases between. The CDR3 totals 11 residues. Germline loops: CDR1 GTSNPN, CDR2 SVGIG (reference sequence). The CDR3: CAWSMDSGYTF. DNA for the CDR3: TGTGCCTGGAGTATGGACTCGGGCTACACCTTC.

Concerning this clone: The same CDR3 also results from other DNA sequences found in this sample. V is TRBV2 and J is TRBJ2-1; TRBD2 might be the D (5 bases). Trimming pared 1 base from V and 7 bases from J, leaving 14 bases between. The CDR3 sequence is 15 residues long. Per germline, CDR1 SNHLY and CDR2 FYNNEI. DNA of the CDR3: TGTGCCAGCAGTGAAGGGCCTAGCCTGGGTAATGAGCAGTTCTTC. Translating gives CASSEGPSLGNEQFF.

This chain uses TRBV11-2 with TRBJ1-2; possible D gene TRBD1, 6 bases. The germline gives CDR1 SGHAT, CDR2 FQNNGV. CDR3 length: 14 residues. V dropped 5 bases and J dropped 2 bases, with 12 bases sitting between them. CDR3 sequence reads: CASSPRTGNYGYTF. The CDR3 nucleotides are TGTGCCAGCAGCCCCCGAACAGGGAACTATGGCTACACCTTC. Using reference TRBV11-2 and TRBJ1-2 for the parts outside the CDR3, the full variable domain is EAGVAQSPRYKIIEKRQSVAFWCNPISGHATLYWYQQILGQGPKLLIQFQNNGVVDDSQLPKDRFSAERLKGVDSTLKIQPAKLEDSAVYLCASSPRTGNYGYTFGSGTRLTVV.

The gene calls are TRBV21-1 and TRBJ2-7; the table assigns TRBD1, which was not confirmed against the DNA. TRBV21-1 is assigned pseudogene status. The CDR3 spans 15 residues. The CDR3 spells CASSKDDGADYEQYF. CDR3 DNA sequence: TGTGCCAGCAGCAAAGACGATGGGGCGGACTACGAGCAGTACTTC.

This clone appeared a single time. The V gene is TRBV27, the J gene TRBJ2-2; D gene unclear. The CDR3 is 15 amino acids. The germline V gene has CDR1 MNHEY and CDR2 SMNVEV (reference sequence). Trimming took 3 bases from V and 2 from J, leaving 10 bases between them. The CDR3 DNA reads as TGTGCCAGCAGTTTGGTCCCCTACAACACCGGGGAGCTGTTTTTT. It is translated as CASSLVPYNTGELFF.

This clone was counted only a few times. J is TRBJ2-7 and V is TRBV11-3; 7 bases map to TRBD1. This CDR3 comprises 15 residues. Trimming cost V 4 bases and J 7 bases; bases outside gene matches: 13. CDR1 and CDR2 (germline): SGHNT, YENEEA. CDR3 sequence reads: CASSSRTGPMGEQYF. In nucleotides, the CDR3 is TGTGCCAGCAGCTCGCGGACAGGACCTATGGGAGAGCAGTACTTC.

V usage is TRBV7-2 and J usage is TRBJ2-5, with 9 bases fitting TRBD2. CDR1 and CDR2 (germline): SGHTA, FQGNSA. The V segment lost 1 base and the J segment 13 bases; nucleotides outside the gene matches: 25. This CDR3 has 19 amino acids. The chain's CDR3 is CASSLDGLAAGTSRPEVYF. As DNA, the CDR3 is TGTGCCAGCAGCTTAGACGGATTGGCAGCCGGGACTAGCAGACCCGAGGTGTACTTC.

V gene TRBV7-8 combines with J gene TRBJ2-1, with D hard to call. Between the trimmed V and J ends, which lost 5 bases and 7 bases, there was a span of 6 bases. The germline gives CDR1 SGHVS, CDR2 FQNEAQ. The CDR3 covers 11 residues. CDR3 loop: CASSGENEQFF. The CDR3 DNA reads TGTGCCAGCAGCGGAGAGAATGAGCAGTTCTTC.

The chain carries TRBV6-5 and TRBJ1-2; weak D call: TRBD1 (5 bases). V was pared by 6 bases and J by 5 bases, with 16 bases between. Germline CDR1 MNHEY, CDR2 SVGAGI. The CDR3 length is 14 residues. As DNA, the CDR3 is TGTGCCAGCAGACGGAGGGGCGAGGGGTATGGCTACACCTTC. As protein: CASRRRGEGYGYTF.

The chain joins TRBV7-3 to TRBJ1-1; a weak D match, TRBD1 (5 bases). V was trimmed by 2 bases and J by 1 base, leaving 11 bases between them. CDR3 length equals 15 residues. Looked up from germline, CDR1 is SGHTA and CDR2 is FQGTGA. This CDR3 is CASSLGGTGNTEAFF. The CDR3 DNA follows: TGTGCCAGCAGCTTAGGGGGGACGGGGAACACTGAAGCTTTCTTT.

This chain joins TRBV11-2 and TRBJ2-3; perhaps TRBD1 as D (6 bases). Trimming left V 8 bases short and J 2 bases short, with 17 bases between. Germline lookup yields CDR1 SGHAT and CDR2 FQNNGV. This CDR3 contains 15 residues. The CDR3 region has the DNA TGTGCCAGCGGATACAGGGCCGATTCCACAGATACGCAGTATTTT. Its translation is CASGYRADSTDTQYF.